This T cell receptor (beta chain) originates from a study of blood T cell repertoires in COVID-19. Study information: PBMCs, B-cell-depleted T cells, or T cells were the source of the cDNA or gDNA that made up the material.

Sequenced by immunoSEQ multiplex PCR; TCRdb stores in-frame clones only, minus some. The repertoire includes 110,000 to 150,000 clones, approximately 86% of them detected once, and under 6.5% sits in the top ten. This clonotype was sampled from a human donor in a cohort sampled during active COVID-19. Sequenced material: peripheral blood.

The CDR3 here is CASRSASEGGYTF. The CDR3 DNA sequence: TGTGCCAGCAGATCGGCTTCCGAGGGTGGCTACACCTTC. The chain couples TRBV5-5 to TRBJ1-2; D ambiguous. From germline, CDR1 is SGHKS and CDR2 YYEKEE (reference sequence). With 5 bases removed from V and 7 bases from J, the gap between germline ends came to 15 bases. This CDR3 contains 13 residues.